Sequencing of this T cell receptor beta chain was carried out in a study of CD8+CD57+ T cells in acquired aplastic anemia. Study-wide context: The DNA of sorted CD4+ and CD8+ cells averaged approximately 2.9 ug. About 9.8 million reads, on average, were obtained for CD4+ cells from healthy donors. Study results and limitations: Between patients and controls, CD8+ Simpson's diversity did not vary significantly. Roughly 27 sequences, all CD8+ CDR3, were shared between patients and controls.

This clonotype turned up a few times. As yet, its antigen is unknown. Genomic DNA was employed as the template in profiling TCR beta VDJ and CDR3. From the reads, TCRdb called clonotypes with MiXCR, one entry per CDR3 protein. Found here are 150,000 to 200,000 distinct CDR3 sequences, 46% of them singletons; the top ten hold 2.9%. The CDR3 has 11 residues. Germline V gives CDR1 SGHNT, CDR2 YYREEE (reference sequence). Trimming removed 1 base from V and 4 bases from J, with 2 bases in between. Sample: sorted CD4+, CD8+, or CD8+CD57+ T cells (not recorded which) from PBMCs. This chain connects TRBV5-4 to TRBJ1-2; D not certain. The sequence came from a human donor in good health. In DNA, the CDR3 is TGTGCCAGCAGCTTGCCCTATGGCTACACCTTC. This encodes CASSLPYGYTF.